The entry below describes one T cell receptor (beta chain). Its antigen remains unidentified. This specimen belongs to a study of CXCR3-negative and CXCR3-positive naive CD8 T cells (dated by TCRdb to about 2019). Regarding the complete study: In total, around 140 million TRB reads were obtained, or roughly 1.5 +/- 0.3 million reads per library. For the TRBV-TRBJ cluster analysis, the naive subsets came from about 5 donors, while the memory cells came from 3 donors. Data from 11 donors, pooled across two independent experiments, went into the diversity and physicochemical repertoire analyses.

Each CD8+ T cell subset was flow-sorted in triplicate, and 300,000 or so cells per subset were placed directly into RLT lysis buffer. To exclude memory contaminants, naive CD8+ T cells were stringently defined as CD45RO-CCR7+CD27+CD95-. Peripheral blood mononuclear cells were isolated from buffy coats by standard density gradient centrifugation. Naive CXCR3-negative and CXCR3-positive CD8+ T cells were flow-sorted on a FACSAria III. Total RNA was extracted from sorted cells with an RNeasy Mini Kit. Its CDR3 holds 15 amino acids, cysteine through phenylalanine. The coding DNA is unavailable. From a lookup of the germline V gene, CDR1 and CDR2 are SGHVS and FNYEAQ. Instrument used: NextSeq 550. The Human TCR Profiling Kit (MiLaboratory) was used to make UMI-labeled 5' RACE TRB cDNA libraries. The full amount of extracted RNA was used for cDNA synthesis, and the full amount of resulting cDNA was used for PCR amplification. The libraries were made side by side, with each library going through the same number of PCR cycles. The source study handled its data this way. With a minimum of two reads required per UMI, MIGEC and MiXCR pulled out about 50,000 +/- 10,000 unique UMI-labeled TRB cDNA molecules from each library. Each library averaged roughly 36,000 +/- 9,600 functional in-frame TRB CDR3 nucleotide clonotypes without stop codons. After each sample was downsampled to 5000 UMI-labeled TRB molecules, VDJtools was used to calculate diversity metrics such as normalized Shannon-Wiener and Chao1. For the central five CDR3 residues, VDJtools calculated physicochemical properties weighted by clonotype size, namely interaction energy, strength, volume and Kidera factor 4. Reprocessed by TCRdb, the reads give a single entry per CDR3 protein sequence, without DNA. These V and J calls derive from TCRdb rather than the authors' analysis. The table of this sample itemizes roughly 130,000 distinct CDR3 sequences. The ten largest clones take up 0.5% to 0.6% of the sample.

Results the study describes overall, beyond this receptor: Because surface CD5, which is linked to self-reactivity in mice, was comparable between the naive subsets, TCR interaction strength was also inferred from TRB CDR3 physicochemical properties. Naive CXCR3-negative and CXCR3-positive cells from the same donor showed similar TRBV-TRBJ usage, whereas memory cells showed distinct patterns. Both naive subsets had comparably high repertoire diversity, while memory CD8+ T cells had much lower repertoire diversity. Because CXCR3 expression was partially decreased after cryopreservation, freshly isolated PBMCs were used for most assays. Compared with CXCR3-negative naive cells, CXCR3-positive naive cells had TRB CDR3s with higher hydrophobicity (lower Kidera factor 4), lower energy, and higher strength and volume indices.

Sequencing was carried out using naive CXCR3+ CD8+ T cells from blood. The sample's cell subset or site label, decoded: CD45RO-CCR7+CD27+CD95- naive CD8+ T cells expressing CXCR3 (TNR3+). The sequence is built from TRBV7-6 and TRBJ2-7; TCRdb's D gene call, TRBD1, goes unchecked for lack of DNA. The TCR comes from a human donor in good health. Some clones in this sample may be carry-over from other donors' samples. The CDR3 region reads CASSLAPGQTYEQYF. With the portions outside the CDR3 filled from the reference TRBV7-6 and TRBJ2-7 genes, the complete variable region becomes GAGVSQSPRYKVTKRGQDVALRCDPISGHVSLYWYRQALGQGPEFLTYFNYEAQQDKSGLPNDRFSAERPEGSISTLTIQRTEQRDSAMYRCASSLAPGQTYEQYFGPGTRLTVT.